This passage covers 31 T cell receptor beta chains from one sample sequenced in a study of human T cells and chemical hapten exposure (dated by TCRdb to the early 2020s). Libraries came from RACE. These reads were obtained on a NextSeq 500. TCRdb trimmed public reads at Q25 via fastp, called clones via MiXCR and kept in-frame beta chains. Under each unique CDR3 protein, matching rows form one entry showing the most common genes and DNA. Present in this sample are over 70,000 distinct CDR3 sequences, approximately 10% of which were seen just once. Roughly 1.5% of the sample lies in the top ten. The time point label, as the study defines it: patch test 2, 6 weeks after DPC sensitization. This sample's treatment or condition label indicates: therapeutic diphenylcyclopropenone sensitization with weekly scalp DPC. The sample in question was whole blood, obtained in connection with sensitization to the hapten diphenylcyclopropenone (DPC). The receptors were sampled from a young man with alopecia areata. Some clones in this sample may be carry-over from other donors' samples.

This clonotype was found a few times. The chain has TRBV27 and TRBJ2-7; D tentatively fits TRBD1 or TRBD2 (5 bases each). Trimming took off 5 bases at V and 5 bases at J, with 19 bases between the two ends. CDR1 and CDR2 from the germline V gene are MNHEY and SMNVEV (reference sequence). The length of the CDR3 is 15 residues. The CDR3 nucleotides read TGTGCCAGCAGTCTTCTATGGGGGAAGCAGGACGAGCAGTACTTC. It is translated as CASSLLWGKQDEQYF.

Only a few counts were recorded for this clonotype. The rearrangement joins TRBV11-2 to TRBJ2-3, with D perhaps TRBD2 (6 bases). CDR1 SGHAT and CDR2 FQNNGV come from the germline V gene. There are 14 residues in the CDR3. Trimming removed 1 base from V and 4 bases from J, with 9 bases in between. CDR3 in DNA: TGTGCCAGCAGCTTAGGAGAGCGGGCAGATACGCAGTATTTT. This gives the protein CASSLGERADTQYF. Looking up the rest from reference TRBV11-2 and TRBJ2-3 gives the full variable domain: EAGVAQSPRYKIIEKRQSVAFWCNPISGHATLYWYQQILGQGPKLLIQFQNNGVVDDSQLPKDRFSAERLKGVDSTLKIQPAKLEDSAVYLCASSLGERADTQYFGPGTRLTVL.

This clonotype was seen a few times. The J gene is TRBJ1-1, the V gene TRBV4-3; no reliable D call. The germline V gene encodes CDR1 LGHNA and CDR2 YSLEER. This CDR3 has 14 residues. V lost 0 bases to trimming and J lost 0 bases, with 5 bases between them. CDR3 in DNA: TGCGCCAGCAGCCAAGATTCGCTGAACACTGAAGCTTTCTTT. It yields the protein CASSQDSLNTEAFF.

This clonotype showed up many times. The DNA for the CDR3 is TGTGCCACCGGTCCGGGGATGGGCAATCAGCCCCAGCATTTT. Residues: CATGPGMGNQPQHF. V is TRBV24-1 and J is TRBJ1-5; no clear D. Trimming stripped 9 bases from V and 2 bases from J, with 13 bases between. Germline V gives CDR1 KGHDR, CDR2 SFDVKD. This CDR3 is built from 14 residues.

This clonotype showed up many times. This chain connects TRBV11-2 to TRBJ2-2; D uncertain. Trimming took off 3 bases at V and 5 bases at J, with 4 bases between the two ends. This CDR3 comprises 12 residues. Germline values: CDR1 SGHAT, CDR2 FQNNGV. Here the CDR3 DNA reads TGTGCCAGCAGCTTCGGGACCGGGGAGCTGTTTTTT. This translates into CASSFGTGELFF.

This clonotype was counted many times. The gene calls are TRBV5-6 and TRBJ2-4, with D perhaps being TRBD1 or TRBD2 (5 bases each). The CDR3 runs to 15 residues. From germline, CDR1 is SGHDT and CDR2 YYEEEE. V shed 0 bases and J shed 8 bases, with 15 bases lying between them. CDR3 loop: CASSLVVPGRDIQYF. The CDR3 DNA reads as TGTGCCAGCAGCTTGGTAGTTCCAGGGCGGGACATTCAGTACTTC. The full variable domain, with the rest looked up from reference TRBV5-6 and TRBJ2-4, is DAGVTQSPTHLIKTRGQQVTLRCSPKSGHDTVSWYQQALGQGPQFIFQYYEEEERQRGNFPDRFSGHQFPNYSSELNVNALLLGDSALYLCASSLVVPGRDIQYFGAGTRLSVL.

This clonotype was counted at least ten times. The chain uses TRBV11-2 and TRBJ2-7; D not resolved. V dropped 7 bases and J dropped 4 bases, with 8 bases sitting between them. The CDR3 sequence is 11 residues long. CDR1 and CDR2 (germline): SGHAT, FQNNGV. The chain's CDR3 is CASTLGYEQYV. The CDR3 coding sequence is TGTGCCAGCACCCTAGGGTACGAGCAGTACGTC.

The chain combines TRBV6-6 with TRBJ2-7, with 8 bases lining up with TRBD1. After removal of 5 bases from V and 3 bases from J, the junction contained 6 bases not matched to a gene. The CDR3 totals 14 residues. Germline CDR1 and CDR2: MNHNY and SVGAGI (reference sequence). The CDR3 bases are TGTGCCAGCAGTCACGGACAGGGCGGCTACGAGCAGTACGTC. Its translation: CASSHGQGGYEQYV.

This clonotype was seen only a few times. This chain connects TRBV7-3 to TRBJ2-3; D gene ambiguous. The germline V and J ends were trimmed by 1 base and 1 base, with 9 bases remaining between them. Looked up from germline, CDR1 is SGHTA and CDR2 is FQGTGA. This CDR3 is built from 15 residues. In DNA form, the CDR3 reads TGTGCCAGCAGCTTAAATGCCCCGCGCACAGATACGCAGTATTTT. This sequence encodes CASSLNAPRTDTQYF. Using reference TRBV7-3 and TRBJ2-3 for the parts outside the CDR3, the full variable domain is GAGVSQTPSNKVTEKGKYVELRCDPISGHTALYWYRQSLGQGPEFLIYFQGTGAADDSGLPNDRFFAVRPEGSVSTLKIQRTERGDSAVYLCASSLNAPRTDTQYFGPGTRLTVL.

For this clonotype: A read error may explain this, as a much larger clone is one base away. This chain links TRBV5-4 with TRBJ1-6, with D hard to call. Germline values: CDR1 SGHNT, CDR2 YYREEE (reference sequence). Trimming removed 1 base at V and 0 bases at J, with 8 bases between. This CDR3 region has 16 residues. The DNA for the CDR3 is TGTGCCAGCAGCTTGACTCAAAGCTCCTATAATTCACCCCTCCACTTT. It specifies CASSLTQSSYNSPLHF.

This clonotype was seen repeatedly, ten times or more. The V gene is TRBV29-1, the J gene TRBJ1-2; no firm D call. V lost 1 base, J lost 8 bases, and 17 bases lay in between. The CDR3 extends over 14 amino acids. Germline lookup yields CDR1 SQVTM and CDR2 ANQGSEA. CDR3: CSVEVPEHRRGYTF. The CDR3 DNA follows: TGCAGCGTTGAAGTCCCAGAACATCGGCGGGGCTACACCTTC.

V gene TRBV11-3 combines with J gene TRBJ2-4; D is undetermined. V was pared by 6 bases and J by 0 bases, with 12 bases between. The V gene's germline CDR1 is SGHNT and CDR2 YENEEA. The CDR3 totals 15 residues. This CDR3 reads CASRSPRLAKNIQYF. CDR3 bases: TGTGCCAGCAGATCTCCCCGGCTAGCCAAAAACATTCAGTACTTC.

This rearrangement joins TRBV29-1 to TRBJ1-2; tentatively, D is TRBD1 (6 bases). Germline V gene data show CDR1 as SQVTM and CDR2 as ANQGSEA. The CDR3 runs to 15 residues. Trimming shortened V by 6 bases and J by 2 bases, and 19 bases separated the two germline ends. The CDR3 spells CSVPLSTGINYGYTF. CDR3 nucleotide sequence: TGCAGCGTCCCTTTATCGACAGGAATCAACTATGGCTACACCTTC.

This clonotype has ten or more counts. The chain employs TRBV7-9 and TRBJ2-4; D unclear. The CDR3 has 15 residues. Germline assignment: CDR1 SEHNR and CDR2 FQNEAQ (reference sequence). Trimming pared 5 bases from V and 6 bases from J, leaving 17 bases between. Here the CDR3 reads CASSPPMRLLNIQYF. The CDR3 DNA follows: TGTGCCAGCAGCCCACCCATGCGACTCCTAAACATTCAGTACTTC.

At least ten counts were recorded for this clonotype. CDR3 DNA: TGTGCCAGCATGGGGTTTAACTATGGCTACACCTTC. Residues: CASMGFNYGYTF. The genes are TRBV5-6 and TRBJ1-2; D is unresolved. Between the trimmed V and J ends, which lost 6 bases and 1 base, there was a span of 7 bases. Germline CDR1 and CDR2: SGHDT and YYEEEE. This CDR3 comprises 12 residues.

Many counts were recorded for this clonotype. The rearrangement uses TRBV7-3 and TRBJ1-1; 7 nucleotides match TRBD1. The V gene end was trimmed by 5 bases and the J gene end by 0 bases; junction bases not matched to a gene: 12. The germline V gene encodes CDR1 SGHTA and CDR2 FQGTGA. The CDR3 is made up of 17 amino acids. As DNA, the CDR3 is TGTGCCAGCAGCCCCCACCCGGGACAGAACATGAACACTGAAGCTTTCTTT. It translates to CASSPHPGQNMNTEAFF.

This clonotype occurred a few times. The chain carries TRBV6-5 and TRBJ1-2; D is perhaps TRBD1 (5 bases). V was clipped by 2 bases and J by 3 bases, with 10 bases between them. CDR1 MNHEY and CDR2 SVGAGI come from the germline V gene. This CDR3 has 14 residues. DNA for the CDR3: TGTGCCAGCAGTTACAGGGACCTTGACTATGGCTACACCTTC. This codes for CASSYRDLDYGYTF.

The J gene is TRBJ2-2, the V gene TRBV5-4; no reliable D call. V lost 2 bases and J 4 bases, leaving 9 bases between the germline ends. Germline CDR1 and CDR2: SGHNT and YYREEE (reference sequence). The CDR3 covers 14 residues. In nucleotides, the CDR3 is TGTGCCAGCAGCTTCCTGGGCGGCACCGGGGAGCTGTTTTTT. Protein product: CASSFLGGTGELFF.

This clonotype appeared a few times. This sequence joins TRBV6-5 and TRBJ1-2; 9 bases match TRBD1. The V gene's germline CDR1 is MNHEY and CDR2 SVGAGI. CDR3 length equals 13 residues. V gave up 9 bases and J gave up 4 bases; unmatched junction bases: 6. The CDR3 region is CASLQGQGYGYTF. CDR3 DNA: TGTGCCAGTCTACAGGGACAGGGCTATGGCTACACCTTC.

This clonotype was observed at least ten times. This sequence joins TRBV19 and TRBJ1-4, with 7 positions matching TRBD1. The CDR3 has 13 residues. The V gene's germline CDR1 is LNHDA and CDR2 SQIVND (reference sequence). The V and J ends lost 8 bases and 8 bases, in that order; junction bases with no gene match: 8. Here the CDR3 DNA reads TGTGCCAGTCGGGGACAGAGCATGGAAAAACTGTTTTTT. It encodes CASRGQSMEKLFF.

This clonotype was observed a handful of times. The V call is TRBV6-1, the J call TRBJ1-5; no reliable D call. CDR1 and CDR2 (germline): MNHNS, SASEGT. The CDR3 sequence is 13 residues long. V lost 8 bases and J lost 4, with 12 bases in between. CDR3 region: CASSPRSNQPQHF. The CDR3 DNA sequence: TGTGCCAGCTCCCCCCGCTCTAATCAGCCCCAGCATTTT.

There are many counts of this clonotype. The rearrangement links TRBV29-1 to TRBJ1-4, with no clear D. The CDR3 is 14 amino acids. The V gene's germline CDR1 is SQVTM and CDR2 ANQGSEA. The V end lost 7 bases, the J end lost 5 bases, and 17 bases lay between the germline ends. CDR3 bases: TGCAGCGCCTACTACCCGGGGTACAATGAAAAACTGTTTTTT. It codes for CSAYYPGYNEKLFF.

This clonotype was detected a few times. This chain joins TRBV14 and TRBJ1-1, with 8 bases aligning to TRBD1. With 1 base clipped from V and 5 bases from J, the junction kept 12 bases outside the gene matches. The CDR3 loop spans 17 amino acids. Per the germline V gene, CDR1 is SGHDN and CDR2 is FVKESK. The CDR3 DNA is TGTGCCAGCAGCCAAGTTATGCAGGGGGCGAGGGGGACTGAAGCTTTCTTT. Encoded protein: CASSQVMQGARGTEAFF.

Many counts were recorded for this clonotype. The rearrangement uses TRBV12-3 or TRBV12-4 and TRBJ2-5, with unresolved D. Trimming pared 1 base from V and 3 bases from J, leaving 6 bases between. The CDR3 runs 13 residues. Written as DNA, the CDR3 is TGTGCCAGCAGTTTAGGAGGCGAAGAGACCCAGTACTTC. It translates to CASSLGGEETQYF.

This clonotype was observed at least ten times. The chain carries TRBV20-1 and TRBJ2-2; D perhaps matches TRBD2 (6 bases). CDR3 length equals 15 residues. The V gene lost 4 bases and the J gene lost 1 base, with 13 bases spanning the gap. In germline, CDR1 is DFQATT, CDR2 SNEGSKA (reference sequence). CDR3 DNA: TGCAGTGCTACCCTCGGGGGATGGAACACCGGGGAGCTGTTTTTT. This translates into CSATLGGWNTGELFF.

This clonotype was recorded at least ten times. The V gene is TRBV29-1, the J gene TRBJ2-3, with 7 bases fitting TRBD1. V dropped 6 bases and J dropped 4; count of bases not matched to a gene: 7. CDR3 length equals 13 residues. CDR1 is SQVTM and CDR2 is ANQGSEA in the germline V gene. CDR3 sequence reads: CSVATGVADTQYF. The CDR3 DNA follows: TGCAGCGTCGCCACAGGGGTGGCAGATACGCAGTATTTT.

This clonotype was observed at least ten times. The chain carries TRBV3-1 and TRBJ2-7, with D possibly being TRBD2 (5 bases). Germline-derived CDR1 and CDR2 are LGHDT and YNNKEL (reference sequence). The V end lost 0 bases, the J end lost 3 bases, and 15 bases lay between the germline ends. The CDR3 is 16 residues long. CDR3 in DNA: TGTGCCAGCAGCCAAGATCCGGGGAGACTCTACTACGAGCAGTACGTC. Its protein product is CASSQDPGRLYYEQYV.

The chain employs TRBV9 and TRBJ2-3, with 7 nucleotides matching TRBD1. The CDR3 runs to 13 residues. V gave up 4 bases and J gave up 13 bases; unmatched junction bases: 12. Germline loops: CDR1 SGDLS, CDR2 YYNGEE. The CDR3 DNA reads as TGTGCCAGCAGCCCCAACAGGGGCTCCGGGGAGTATTTT. Protein: CASSPNRGSGEYF.

This chain joins TRBV20-1 and TRBJ2-1; possible D gene TRBD2, 6 bases. The CDR3 spans 13 residues. The V gene lost 7 bases and the J gene lost 1 base, with 11 bases spanning the gap. Germline V lookup: CDR1 DFQATT, CDR2 SNEGSKA (reference sequence). The CDR3 sequence: CSGLARSYNEQFF. The CDR3 DNA is TGCAGTGGGCTAGCGCGATCCTACAATGAGCAGTTCTTC.

The sample holds a few counts of this clonotype. The chain employs TRBV6-5 and TRBJ2-7; TRBD1 matches at 11 bases. CDR3 size: 15 residues. Looked up from germline, CDR1 is MNHEY and CDR2 is SVGAGI. J lost 3 bases, V lost 7 bases, and 8 bases had no gene match. For the CDR3, the DNA is TGTGCCAGCACCCTATCGGACAGGGGGCACTACGAGCAGTACTTC. It specifies CASTLSDRGHYEQYF.

This clonotype has at least ten counts. The genes are TRBV29-1 and TRBJ2-5; D may be TRBD2 (5 bases). Trimming stripped 7 bases from V and 7 bases from J, with 13 bases between. The CDR3 runs 11 residues. Germline V gene sequence: CDR1 SQVTM, CDR2 ANQGSEA. The CDR3 region has the DNA TGCAGCGAGCTGGTCCGGGGGACCCAGTACTTC. It encodes CSELVRGTQYF. Variable domain in full (rest from reference TRBV29-1 and TRBJ2-5): SAVISQKPSRDICQRGTSLTIQCQVDSQVTMMFWYRQQPGQSLTLIATANQGSEATYESGFVIDKFPISRPNLTFSTLTVSNMSPEDSSIYLCSELVRGTQYFGPGTRLLVL.